This TCR beta chain was captured in a study of blood T cell repertoires in COVID-19. Study summary: Researchers got acute and convalescent COVID-19 samples from the United States, Italy and Spain. Sources were T cells, B-cell-depleted T cells, or PBMCs; the material itself was cDNA or gDNA.

The V gene end was trimmed by 4 bases and the J gene end by 5 bases; junction bases not matched to a gene: 4. The germline V gene has CDR1 LGHDT and CDR2 YNNKEL (reference sequence). This CDR3 comprises 13 residues. Per the original methods: Counts of nucleated cells, estimated from reference gene primer amplification, were obtained. Some clones are missing from TCRdb's copy, which holds only in-frame ones; the method was immunoSEQ multiplex PCR. The DNA was the basis for D and trimming; V, J and clone size are from that table. The data contain about 170,000 clones, approximately 85% of them singletons. Concerning this clone itself: Other DNA sequences in the sample encode the same CDR3.

The TCR comes from a man between 60 and 75 years old who had recovered from COVID-19. The chain employs TRBV3-1 (or the pseudogene TRBV3-2) and TRBJ2-5; 7 bases agree with TRBD2. The sequenced sample consisted of peripheral blood. The CDR3 is CASSPLARETQYF. The CDR3 DNA reads as TGTGCCAGCAGCCCACTAGCGCGGGAGACCCAGTACTTC.